One sample yielded the 3 T cell receptor beta chains listed below, sequenced in a study of cytomegalovirus exposure and HLA in healthy donors. Primers included in the PCR were 60 Vbeta and 13 Jbeta primers. The table came from immunoSEQ multiplex PCR; TCRdb's copy has only in-frame clones and leaves some out. Here the sample spans fewer than 200,000 clones, around 81% being singletons. Sequencing used PBMCs. The receptor source for this set is a woman in her twenties or thirties in good health and CMV-seronegative.

The V call is TRBV19, the J call TRBJ2-5, with D uncertain. CDR3 length: 13 residues. Per the germline V gene, CDR1 is LNHDA and CDR2 is SQIVND (reference sequence). The ends were cut back, 6 bases at V and 1 base at J, with 9 bases in the middle. CDR3 sequence reads: CASRQLGQETQYF. The CDR3 DNA sequence: TGTGCCAGTAGACAGCTGGGCCAAGAGACCCAGTACTTC.

The V and J genes are TRBV28 and TRBJ2-3; 12 bases are shared with TRBD2. This CDR3 spans 16 amino acids. The junction had 8 bases not matched to a gene; V was cut back by 8 bases and J by 2 bases. CDR1 and CDR2 from the germline V gene are MDHEN and SYDVKM. The CDR3 loop reads CASPPPSGRATDTQYF. CDR3 DNA: TGTGCCAGCCCGCCCCCTAGCGGGAGGGCCACAGATACGCAGTATTTT.

The V call is TRBV6-5, the J call TRBJ1-5; 8 bases line up with TRBD1. V shed 5 bases and J 7 bases; nucleotides not matched to a gene: 4. CDR1 is MNHEY, CDR2 SVGAGI, per germline. The CDR3 totals 13 residues. DNA of the CDR3: TGTGCCAGCAGTCGGGACAGGTGGCAGCCCCAGCATTTT. It encodes CASSRDRWQPQHF.